The 16 T cell receptor beta chains in this list originate from one sample, sequenced in a study of Tregs in tolerant kidney transplant recipients. Recipients received nonmyeloablative bone marrow transplants from related graft donors, with transient mixed chimerism. Clones were read by immunoSEQ multiplex PCR, and TCRdb kept only the in-frame ones, dropping some. The sample includes 50,000 or so clones, more than 70% seen only once; the top ten take less than 20%. The specimen comprised CD8+ T cells from blood (PBMCs), sampled 12 months after the transplant. The origin of the receptors is a human patient who received a combined kidney and bone marrow transplant. Some of these T cells may belong to the graft donor.

The J gene is TRBJ2-2, the V gene TRBV9; D gene ambiguous. The V end lost 1 base, the J end lost 7 bases, and 5 bases lay between the germline ends. Per the germline V gene, CDR1 is SGDLS and CDR2 is YYNGEE. This CDR3 spans 12 amino acids. CDR3 sequence reads: CASSVTVGELFF. In nucleotides, the CDR3 is TGTGCCAGCAGCGTAACTGTCGGGGAGCTGTTTTTT. Looking up the rest from reference TRBV9 and TRBJ2-2 gives the full variable domain: DSGVTQTPKHLITATGQRVTLRCSPRSGDLSVYWYQQSLDQGLQFLIQYYNGEERAKGNILERFSAQQFPDLHSELNLSSLELGDSALYFCASSVTVGELFFGEGSRLTVL.

This CDR3 reads CATSGRPLTGLGYGYTF. For the CDR3, the DNA is TGTGCCACCAGCGGCCGCCCCCTGACAGGGTTGGGCTATGGCTACACCTTC. The chain carries TRBV15 and TRBJ1-2, with TRBD1 matching over 7 bases. The CDR3 contains 17 residues. V dropped 5 bases and J dropped 4; count of bases not matched to a gene: 16. Germline assignment: CDR1 LNHNV and CDR2 YYDKDF (reference sequence).

The table lists this clone with a count of one. The rearrangement links TRBV13 to TRBJ1-2; 8 bases line up with TRBD1. CDR3 length equals 14 residues. Germline assignment: CDR1 PRHDT and CDR2 FYEKMQ (reference sequence). Germline trimming cut 6 bases from V and 4 bases from J; bases unmatched to any gene: 7. The CDR3 DNA is TGTGCCAGCAGGCCCGGGACAGGACCCTATGGCTACACCTTC. Protein product: CASRPGTGPYGYTF.

The chain uses TRBV6-6 and TRBJ2-3; 7 bases are shared with TRBD1. The CDR3 length is 15 residues. With 4 bases clipped from V and 3 bases from J, the junction kept 7 bases outside the gene matches. Germline V gene sequence: CDR1 MNHNY, CDR2 SVGAGI (reference sequence). The CDR3 DNA follows: TGTGCCAGCAGTTTAAACAGGGGTCTGACAGATACGCAGTATTTT. Amino acids: CASSLNRGLTDTQYF.

The gene calls are TRBV2 and TRBJ2-1; TRBD2 matches at 11 bases. The length of the CDR3 is 13 residues. Germline V gene lookup returns CDR1 SNHLY and CDR2 FYNNEI. Germline trimming cut 8 bases from V and 7 bases from J; bases unmatched to any gene: 4. Written as DNA, the CDR3 is TGTGCCAGCCGGACTAGCGGGTGGAATGAGCAGTTCTTC. As protein: CASRTSGWNEQFF. The full variable domain, in which reference TRBV2 and TRBJ2-1 provide the parts outside the CDR3, is EPEVTQTPSHQVTQMGQEVILRCVPISNHLYFYWYRQILGQKVEFLVSFYNNEISEKSEIFDDQFSVERPDGSNFTLKIRSTKLEDSAMYFCASRTSGWNEQFFGPGTRLTVL.

The CDR3 DNA is TGTGCCAGCAGTTTCGCCGGGTCCTACGAGCAGTACTTC. Protein sequence: CASSFAGSYEQYF. The chain uses TRBV27 and TRBJ2-5; D unclear. The DNA end lines up better with TRBJ2-7; the J call may be wrong. Germline lookup yields CDR1 MNHEY and CDR2 SMNVEV (reference sequence). This CDR3 is 13 amino acids long.

The chain carries TRBV11-3 and TRBJ2-1, with 7 bases fitting TRBD1. CDR3 length: 15 amino acids. The V and J ends lost 2 bases and 0 bases, in that order; junction bases with no gene match: 1. The germline V gene encodes CDR1 SGHNT and CDR2 YENEEA. As DNA, the CDR3 is TGTGCCAGCAGCTTACACAGGGGCTCCTACAATGAGCAGTTCTTC. Translated, it gives CASSLHRGSYNEQFF. Full variable domain (remainder filled in from reference TRBV11-3 and TRBJ2-1): EAGVVQSPRYKIIEKKQPVAFWCNPISGHNTLYWYLQNLGQGPELLIRYENEEAVDDSQLPKDRFSAERLKGVDSTLKIQPAELGDSAVYLCASSLHRGSYNEQFFGPGTRLTVL.

As for this clone: At one of its ends the junction is not consistent with the germline gene, which may arise from a read error. Other nucleotide sequences in the sample specify the same CDR3. The chain employs TRBV6-1 and TRBJ2-3, with a tentative D call TRBD1 (6 bases). Germline CDR1 MNHNS, CDR2 SASEGT. The CDR3 has 13 residues. This chain's CDR3 is CASSENRADTQYF. Written as DNA, the CDR3 is TGTGCCAGTAGTGAGAACAGGGCAGATACGCAGTATTTT.

The gene calls are TRBV5-1 and TRBJ2-1, with 7 bases identical to TRBD1. CDR3 length: 15 residues. J gave up 6 bases and V 2 bases, and 8 bases lay outside the gene matches. CDR1 is SGHRS, CDR2 YFSETQ, per germline. The CDR3, as DNA: TGCGCCAGCAGCTTTTGGTCAGGGGGTTCCAATGAGCAGTTCTTC. Encoded protein: CASSFWSGGSNEQFF.

The chain couples TRBV27 to TRBJ1-1; D is unclear. V was clipped by 4 bases and J by 10 bases, with 16 bases between them. Germline-derived CDR1 and CDR2 are MNHEY and SMNVEV (reference sequence). The length of the CDR3 is 13 residues. CDR3 nucleotides: TGTGCCAGCAGTTCCACTCACCTCGGTGGAGCTTTCTTT. It yields the protein CASSSTHLGGAFF.

This clone was seen a few times. The chain employs TRBV6-5 and TRBJ2-7; D might be TRBD2 (5 bases). The V gene's germline CDR1 is MNHEY and CDR2 SVGAGI. Trimming cost V 5 bases and J 3 bases, with 8 bases left between them. This CDR3 contains 12 residues. The CDR3 loop reads CASSDGDYEQYF. In DNA form, the CDR3 reads TGTGCCAGCAGTGACGGGGACTACGAGCAGTACTTC.

The J gene is TRBJ1-2, the V gene TRBV29-1, with 7 bases lining up with TRBD1. Germline V gene sequence: CDR1 SQVTM, CDR2 ANQGSEA. J gave up 5 bases and V 2 bases, and 2 bases lay outside the gene matches. CDR3 length equals 12 residues. The CDR3 DNA reads TGCAGCGTTGAACAGGGGGAATATGGCTACACCTTC. Residues: CSVEQGEYGYTF.

The chain uses TRBV10-2 and TRBJ2-5, with 7 bases lining up with TRBD2. Germline CDR1 is WSHSY and CDR2 is SAAADI. The J segment lost 5 bases and the V segment lost 3 bases, leaving 15 bases of the junction unmatched. There are 17 residues in the CDR3. The CDR3 loop is CASSDTPTAGAGETQYF. The CDR3 DNA follows: TGCGCCAGCAGTGACACCCCAACGGCGGGAGCTGGGGAGACCCAGTACTTC.

The chain links TRBV9 to TRBJ1-1; D is possibly TRBD1 (5 bases). The V end was cut by 0 bases, the J end by 4 bases, with 7 bases between. The CDR3 is made up of 13 amino acids. Germline V CDR1 and CDR2: SGDLS, YYNGEE. In nucleotides, the CDR3 is TGTGCCAGCAGCGTAGAAGGGGCCACTGAAGCTTTCTTT. This sequence encodes CASSVEGATEAFF.

This chain joins TRBV27 and TRBJ1-5, with 7 positions matching TRBD1. J was trimmed by 4 bases and V by 4 bases; bases with no gene match: 1. CDR1 is MNHEY and CDR2 is SMNVEV in the germline V gene (reference sequence). The CDR3 length is 13 residues. The CDR3 sequence: CASSSGGNQPQHF. In DNA form, the CDR3 reads TGTGCCAGCAGTTCAGGGGGGAATCAGCCCCAGCATTTT.

About this clone: This same CDR3 is encoded by further DNA sequences in the sample. CDR3 amino acids: CASYRENSPLHF. CDR3 DNA: TGTGCCAGTTACAGGGAAAATTCACCCCTCCACTTT. The chain employs TRBV2 and TRBJ1-6; a weak D match, TRBD1 (6 bases). Germline V gene lookup returns CDR1 SNHLY and CDR2 FYNNEI. V lost 9 bases to trimming and J lost 7 bases, with 10 bases between them. The CDR3 loop spans 12 amino acids.